A single T cell receptor beta chain is shown here with its context. The antigen is undetermined. The sample carries other DNA sequences with the same CDR3. This sample was taken from a study of shared clonotypes between healthy human individuals. This table comes from immunoSEQ multiplex PCR, and its TCRdb copy is limited to in-frame clones, with some not included. The sample has 500,000 to 550,000 clones, approximately 95% seen once. This CDR3 is built from 11 residues. Looked up from germline, CDR1 is SNHLY and CDR2 is FYNNEI. V was cut by 10 bases and J by 1 base, with 7 bases left in between. Whole-study results and caveats: With few donors, the genetic and exposure-history diversity represented was limited. Sharing across four donors was seen in roughly 5% of naive CD4 clonotypes. Naive subsets typically showed greater estimated richness than memory subsets. Inspection by rarefaction showed sorted-subset sequencing to be incomplete despite large depth.

This receptor was taken from a woman between 25 and 40 years old in good health. The chain uses TRBV2 and TRBJ1-1; a possible D gene is TRBD1 (6 bases). The sample consisted of naive CD4+ T cells sorted from blood. Subset denoted: CD45RA+ positively selected. CDR3 loop: CATRGNTEAFF. The CDR3 DNA follows: TGTGCCACCAGGGGGAACACTGAAGCTTTCTTT.